These T cell receptor beta chains were read from a single sample in a study of blood T cell repertoires in COVID-19. TCRdb keeps only in-frame clones here, not all; method: immunoSEQ multiplex PCR. The table lists roughly 120,000 clones, 78% of them singletons. The sequenced material came from peripheral blood. The receptors stem from an older man with acute or convalescent COVID-19. The CDR3 runs from the conserved cysteine through the conserved F or W. Each record gives: J gene, clone size, V gene, D gene, CDR3 DNA, CDR3 protein. D genes are given only for firm matches. Clone size, where shown, is once, few, many, or a class for clones that have expanded.

>TRBJ1-2|-|TRBV6-2/TRBV6-3|-
TGTGCCAGCAGTTACGACGGGGAGAATGGCTACACCTTC
CASSYDGENGYTF
>TRBJ2-7|few|TRBV12-3/TRBV12-4|TRBD1
TGTGCCAGCAGTTTCACAGGGGCCTACGAGCAGTACTTC
CASSFTGAYEQYF
>TRBJ1-1|-|TRBV5-4|-
TGTGCCAGCAGCCCTTTTACAGGTTCTAGGACTGAAGCTTTCTTT
CASSPFTGSRTEAFF
>TRBJ1-6|-|TRBV6-2/TRBV6-3|-
TGTGCCAGCAGTTATTCCCGGAATTCACCCCTCCACTTT
CASSYSRNSPLHF
>TRBJ1-2|-|TRBV5-4|-
TGTGCCAGCAGCTCGGGACAAGCTAACTATGGCTACACCTTC
CASSSGQANYGYTF
>TRBJ1-2|-|TRBV19|-
TGTGCCAGTAGAGAGTTCGAAGGACTTGTCCCCTATGGCTACACCTTC
CASREFEGLVPYGYTF
>TRBJ1-1|-|TRBV6-5|-
TGTGCCAGCAGTTCCTACACTGAAGCTTTCTTT
CASSSYTEAFF
>TRBJ2-7|-|TRBV28|-
TGTGCCAGCAGCCCGGGACAAGGCTACGAGCAGTACTTC
CASSPGQGYEQYF
>TRBJ2-2|-|TRBV9|TRBD1
TGTGCCAGCAGCGTAGGAGGGGGCGGTGCTGCCGGGGAGCTGTTTTTT
CASSVGGGGAAGELFF
>TRBJ1-2|few|TRBV30|TRBD1
TGTGCCTGGAGTACACAGGACAGGCCGGGCTATGGCTACACCTTC
CAWSTQDRPGYGYTF
>TRBJ1-5|-|TRBV5-6|-
TGTGCCAGCAGCTTATTCAGAGACTTCAATCAGCCCCAGCATTTT
CASSLFRDFNQPQHF
>TRBJ1-1|-|TRBV7-9|-
TGTGCCAGCAGCCCAGTACCAGGGAACACTGAAGCTTTCTTT
CASSPVPGNTEAFF
>TRBJ1-3|few|TRBV7-8|TRBD1
TGTGCCAGCAGCTTTGGGACAGGCCGCTCTGGAAACACCATATATTTT
CASSFGTGRSGNTIYF
>TRBJ2-3|-|TRBV7-3|TRBD1
TGTGCCAGCAGCCCAACAGGGGGAAAGGGAACAGATACGCAGTATTTT
CASSPTGGKGTDTQYF
>TRBJ1-2|few|TRBV5-8|-
TGTGCCAGCAGCTTGGGTCAGGGATTAGACTATGGCTACACCTTC
CASSLGQGLDYGYTF
>TRBJ1-1|-|TRBV5-5|-
TGTGCCAGCAGCGTTGGTGCAGGGCGTGAAGCTTTCTTT
CASSVGAGREAFF
>TRBJ1-2|-|TRBV5-4|TRBD1
TGTGCCAGCAGCTTGGCCGGGGCAGGGGGATCCCTAAACTATGGCTACACCTTC
CASSLAGAGGSLNYGYTF
>TRBJ1-3|-|TRBV7-8|TRBD1
TGTGCCAGCACCCTGACAGGGAACTCTGGAAACACCATATATTTT
CASTLTGNSGNTIYF
>TRBJ2-7|-|TRBV18|-
TGTGCCAGCTCACCACCGGGGTCGCCACAGGACGAGCAGTACTTC
CASSPPGSPQDEQYF
>TRBJ1-6|-|TRBV19|TRBD1
TGTGCCAGTAGTATCTTACCGGGACAGCGTCATAATTCACCCCTCCACTTT
CASSILPGQRHNSPLHF
>TRBJ2-7|few|TRBV7-9|-
TGTGCCAGCAAAAAGACAGCCTCCTACGAGCAGTACTTC
CASKKTASYEQYF
>TRBJ2-2|-|TRBV19|TRBD1
TGTGCCAGTAGTAGGGGACAGGGGGCGAACACCGGGGAGCTGTTTTTT
CASSRGQGANTGELFF
>TRBJ1-3|-|TRBV19|TRBD1
TGTGCCAGTAGGGACACTCCGGGACAGGGGGGCTCTGGAAACACCATATATTTT
CASRDTPGQGGSGNTIYF
>TRBJ2-3|-|TRBV24-1|-
TGTGCCTCCCGGGGAGGGACAGGAGAAACAGATACGCAGTATTTT
CASRGGTGETDTQYF